This is a list of T cell receptor beta chains from one sample in a study of blood T cell repertoires in COVID-19. Clones were read by immunoSEQ multiplex PCR, and TCRdb kept only the in-frame ones, dropping some. The sample carries roughly 200,000 clones, around 84% recorded once. Sequenced input: peripheral blood. These TCRs come from a man aged 40-50 years with active or convalescent COVID-19. Both conserved end residues are part of each CDR3. Fields, in order: V gene, D gene, J gene, CDR3 DNA, CDR3 protein. A D gene is named only where the DNA matches it firmly.

v_call: TRBV28
d_call: -
j_call: TRBJ1-6
cdr3_nt: TGTGCCAGCAGTTCCGCAGGGCGCTCCTATAATTCACCCCTCCACTTT
cdr3_aa: CASSSAGRSYNSPLHF

v_call: TRBV28
d_call: TRBD1
j_call: TRBJ1-5
cdr3_nt: TGTGCCAGCAGTCGGACAGGGGATCAGCCCCAGCATTTT
cdr3_aa: CASSRTGDQPQHF

v_call: TRBV28
d_call: -
j_call: TRBJ2-3
cdr3_nt: TGTGCCAGCACCCTAACTAGGGTAACAGATACGCAGTATTTT
cdr3_aa: CASTLTRVTDTQYF

v_call: TRBV11-2
d_call: TRBD1
j_call: TRBJ1-1
cdr3_nt: TGTGCCAGCAGCTTAGATTGGACAGGGGTTGAAGCTTTCTTT
cdr3_aa: CASSLDWTGVEAFF

v_call: TRBV5-4
d_call: -
j_call: TRBJ2-5
cdr3_nt: TGTGCCAGCAGCTCACAGGCGCAAGAGACCCAGTACTTC
cdr3_aa: CASSSQAQETQYF

v_call: TRBV2
d_call: -
j_call: TRBJ1-5
cdr3_nt: TGTGCCAGCAGGCGAGGCGGGGGTAGCAATCAGCCCCAGCATTTT
cdr3_aa: CASRRGGGSNQPQHF

v_call: TRBV28
d_call: -
j_call: TRBJ2-1
cdr3_nt: TGTGCCAGCAGTTTACCTAGCTCCTACAATGAGCAGTTCTTC
cdr3_aa: CASSLPSSYNEQFF

v_call: TRBV5-4
d_call: TRBD1
j_call: TRBJ2-1
cdr3_nt: TGTGCCAGCAGCTTCGGGACAGAGCGATACAATGAGCAGTTCTTC
cdr3_aa: CASSFGTERYNEQFF

v_call: TRBV19
d_call: -
j_call: TRBJ1-2
cdr3_nt: TGTGCCAGTAGCAGGGACTCCGGCTACACCTTC
cdr3_aa: CASSRDSGYTF

v_call: TRBV28
d_call: TRBD1
j_call: TRBJ1-2
cdr3_nt: TGTGCCAGCAGTTTTCGGGACAGGGGGGGCTACACCTTC
cdr3_aa: CASSFRDRGGYTF

v_call: TRBV12-5
d_call: TRBD1
j_call: TRBJ1-1
cdr3_nt: TGTGCTAGTGGCCCCAAGAGAGGGGGCTTGGGGTTCACTGAAGCTTTCTTT
cdr3_aa: CASGPKRGGLGFTEAFF

v_call: TRBV4-1
d_call: -
j_call: TRBJ2-6
cdr3_nt: TGCGCCAGCAGCCACCCCGGTCGCTCTGGGGCCAACGTCCTGACTTTC
cdr3_aa: CASSHPGRSGANVLTF

v_call: TRBV6-1
d_call: -
j_call: TRBJ2-7
cdr3_nt: TGTGCCAGCAGTGAAGTTAGAGGGTGGGACGAGCAGTACTTC
cdr3_aa: CASSEVRGWDEQYF

v_call: TRBV10-3
d_call: -
j_call: TRBJ1-5
cdr3_nt: TGTGCCACGGGGGGAGAGCGCAATCAGCCCCAGCATTTT
cdr3_aa: CATGGERNQPQHF

v_call: TRBV30
d_call: -
j_call: TRBJ1-1
cdr3_nt: TGTGCCTGGAGTCGCAGGGCAGGGAACACTGAAGCTTTCTTT
cdr3_aa: CAWSRRAGNTEAFF

v_call: TRBV6-2/TRBV6-3
d_call: TRBD2
j_call: TRBJ2-1
cdr3_nt: TGTGCCAGCAGCCTAGTAGCGGGGGGGACATTCCAGGATGAGCAGTTCTTC
cdr3_aa: CASSLVAGGTFQDEQFF

v_call: TRBV7-9
d_call: TRBD1
j_call: TRBJ2-1
cdr3_nt: TGTGCCGGACTGGAGAAGGGGGCGCCGGACAATGAGCAGTTCTTC
cdr3_aa: CAGLEKGAPDNEQFF

v_call: TRBV7-2
d_call: -
j_call: TRBJ2-7
cdr3_nt: TGTGCCAGCAGCCCGGGACATCAATCCTACGAGCAGTACTTC
cdr3_aa: CASSPGHQSYEQYF

v_call: TRBV28
d_call: -
j_call: TRBJ1-1
cdr3_nt: TGTGCCAGCAGTTGGGGGGAGGATTCCACTGAAGCTTTCTTT
cdr3_aa: CASSWGEDSTEAFF

v_call: TRBV10-3
d_call: -
j_call: TRBJ1-5
cdr3_nt: TGTGCCATCAGTGATAACTCAAAAGGAGATCAGCCCCAGCATTTT
cdr3_aa: CAISDNSKGDQPQHF

v_call: TRBV5-1
d_call: TRBD1
j_call: TRBJ2-2
cdr3_nt: TGCGCCAGCAGCTGGACAGGGAGTCGCACCGGGGAGCTGTTTTTT
cdr3_aa: CASSWTGSRTGELFF